A single sample is the source of the 32 T cell receptor beta chains below, sequenced in a study of PD-L1 blockade in urothelial cancer. TCRdb keeps only in-frame clones here, not all; method: immunoSEQ multiplex PCR. The sample includes tens of thousands of clones, around 82% of them seen just once. The input for sequencing was PBMCs, taken around atezolizumab (anti-PD-L1) treatment. Every receptor here comes from a man aged 70-80 years with urothelial cancer.

This rearrangement joins TRBV19 to TRBJ2-3; perhaps TRBD1 as D (6 bases). Germline V gene lookup returns CDR1 LNHDA and CDR2 SQIVND (reference sequence). The CDR3 spans 13 residues. V dropped 7 bases and J dropped 6 bases, with 14 bases sitting between them. CDR3 sequence reads: CASTPTGTDTQYF. In DNA, the CDR3 is TGTGCCAGTACCCCTACAGGGACCGATACGCAGTATTTT.

The table lists this clone with a few counts. This chain links TRBV5-5 with TRBJ2-3; 7 positions agree with TRBD1. The germline gives CDR1 SGHKS, CDR2 YYEKEE (reference sequence). The CDR3 extends over 14 amino acids. The V and J ends lost 5 bases and 1 base, in that order; junction bases with no gene match: 4. CDR3 bases: TGTGCCAGCAGAACGGGACAGCGCACAGATACGCAGTATTTT. Its protein is CASRTGQRTDTQYF.

The chain combines TRBV2 with TRBJ1-2; possible D gene TRBD1, 6 bases. Germline lookup yields CDR1 SNHLY and CDR2 FYNNEI. V was clipped by 4 bases and J by 10 bases, with 13 bases between them. The CDR3 has 12 residues. CDR3 DNA: TGTGCCAGCAGTGCCAGAGACAGGATCTACACCTTC. It is translated as CASSARDRIYTF.

This clone was observed a few times. The chain has TRBV4-1 and TRBJ2-6; D uncertain. This CDR3 has 14 residues. Trimming cost V 5 bases and J 0 bases, with 5 bases left between them. Looked up from germline, CDR1 is MGHRA and CDR2 is YSYEKL. The CDR3, as DNA: TGCGCCAGCAGCTCACTCTCTGGGGCCAACGTCCTGACTTTC. Residues: CASSSLSGANVLTF.

The chain has TRBV28 and TRBJ2-1; D not certain. The CDR3 spans 12 residues. The germline V gene encodes CDR1 MDHEN and CDR2 SYDVKM. V dropped 2 bases and J dropped 8 bases, with 7 bases sitting between them. CDR3 nucleotide sequence: TGTGCCAGCAGTTTAAGGAGCGATGAGCAGTTCTTC. Protein product: CASSLRSDEQFF.

The chain has TRBV7-3 and TRBJ2-3, with TRBD1 identical over 10 bases. Germline-derived CDR1 and CDR2 are SGHTA and FQGTGA. V shed 2 bases, J shed 3 bases, and the junction held 2 bases outside the gene matches. The CDR3 covers 15 residues. The CDR3 region is CASSLRDRGTDTQYF. Written as DNA, the CDR3 is TGTGCCAGCAGCTTACGGGACAGGGGAACAGATACGCAGTATTTT.

This chain uses TRBV6-5 with TRBJ2-1; 10 positions agree with TRBD2. The junction had 10 bases not matched to a gene; V was cut back by 2 bases and J by 12 bases. The length of the CDR3 is 15 residues. The germline gives CDR1 MNHEY, CDR2 SVGAGI. In DNA form, the CDR3 reads TGTGCCAGCAGTTACAATAGCGGGGGGCCCCGGGGGCAGTTCTTC. Encoded protein: CASSYNSGGPRGQFF.

This clone has more than one count but fewer than ten. CDR3 sequence reads: CASSFGTGGARSEQYF. The DNA for the CDR3 is TGTGCCAGCAGCTTCGGGACAGGGGGCGCGAGGTCCGAGCAGTACTTC. The chain has TRBV5-4 and TRBJ2-7; 12 positions agree with TRBD1. Unmatched junction bases numbered 9, after V lost 2 bases and J lost 6 bases. CDR1 and CDR2 (germline): SGHNT, YYREEE (reference sequence). The CDR3 contains 16 residues.

This clone appeared once. The chain joins TRBV13 to TRBJ2-1; tentatively, D is TRBD2 (6 bases). The CDR3 runs to 15 residues. CDR1 is PRHDT, CDR2 FYEKMQ, per germline (reference sequence). The V end lost 4 bases, the J end lost 7 bases, and 17 bases lay between the germline ends. CDR3 protein: CASSSRGILGNEQFF. The DNA of the CDR3 is TGTGCCAGCAGCTCCCGCGGGATCCTGGGGAATGAGCAGTTCTTC.

The gene calls are TRBV28 and TRBJ2-5; 12 bases align to TRBD2. The CDR3 consists of 15 residues. CDR1 MDHEN and CDR2 SYDVKM come from the germline V gene. V gave up 3 bases and J gave up 5 bases; unmatched junction bases: 4. CDR3 bases: TGTGCCAGCAGTTTCCTAGCGGGGGGGCCGGAGACCCAGTACTTC. Translation gives CASSFLAGGPETQYF.

The V call is TRBV5-1, the J call TRBJ1-1; 10 bases agree with TRBD1. The CDR3 is made up of 14 amino acids. The ends lost 0 bases at V and 6 bases at J; junction bases unmatched: 2. Germline V gene lookup returns CDR1 SGHRS and CDR2 YFSETQ. The CDR3, as DNA: TGCGCCAGCAGCTTGGGGACAGGGGGGTCTGAAGCTTTCTTT. Residues: CASSLGTGGSEAFF.

This sequence joins TRBV18 and TRBJ1-5, with TRBD1 matching 8 bases. The CDR3 extends over 15 amino acids. CDR1 and CDR2 from the germline V gene are KGHSH and LQKENI. Trimming at V came to 2 bases and at J to 7 bases, leaving 7 bases not matched to a gene. CDR3 nucleotides: TGTGCCAGCTCACCAAGGACAGGGAGCGGGCAGCCCCAGCATTTT. This encodes CASSPRTGSGQPQHF.

This sequence joins TRBV5-1 and TRBJ2-7; 11 bases map to TRBD2. This CDR3 is 17 amino acids long. V shed 3 bases, J shed 5 bases, and the junction held 13 bases outside the gene matches. CDR1 SGHRS and CDR2 YFSETQ come from the germline V gene. The CDR3 DNA is TGCGCCAGCAGCTCCGGGACTAGCGGCGACCCTACGGACGAGCAGTACTTC. This codes for CASSSGTSGDPTDEQYF.

V and J are TRBV5-1 and TRBJ1-1; 7 bases agree with TRBD1. Germline lookup yields CDR1 SGHRS and CDR2 YFSETQ. J was trimmed by 4 bases and V by 1 base; bases with no gene match: 10. This CDR3 contains 16 residues. CDR3 nucleotide sequence: TGCGCCAGCAGCTTGCTCAGTCGACAGGGTGGCACTGAAGCTTTCTTT. Translating it yields CASSLLSRQGGTEAFF.

Only one count was recorded for this clone. J is TRBJ2-1 and V is TRBV5-1; 8 nucleotides align to TRBD2. This CDR3 contains 16 residues. Trimming cost V 1 base and J 7 bases; bases outside gene matches: 10. Germline CDR1 and CDR2: SGHRS and YFSETQ. CDR3 protein: CASSLSGSGRVNEQFF. CDR3 nucleotides: TGCGCCAGCAGCTTGAGTGGAAGCGGGAGAGTGAATGAGCAGTTCTTC.

The genes are TRBV5-5 and TRBJ2-7; 8 bases are a match to TRBD1. Germline V gene sequence: CDR1 SGHKS, CDR2 YYEKEE (reference sequence). This CDR3 comprises 13 residues. Trimming removed 4 bases from V and 5 bases from J; junction bases left unmatched: 5. The CDR3 spells CASSRGGQDEQYF. The DNA for the CDR3 is TGTGCCAGCAGCCGTGGGGGACAGGACGAGCAGTACTTC.

The chain carries TRBV5-1 and TRBJ2-5; weak D call: TRBD2 (5 bases). CDR3 size: 15 residues. CDR1 is SGHRS, CDR2 YFSETQ, per germline. The V gene lost 5 bases and the J gene lost 0 bases, with 14 bases spanning the gap. Here the CDR3 DNA reads TGCGCCAGCAGACCGTTGGGAGCAGACCAAGAGACCCAGTACTTC. Translated: CASRPLGADQETQYF. Looking up the rest from reference TRBV5-1 and TRBJ2-5 gives the full variable domain: KAGVTQTPRYLIKTRGQQVTLSCSPISGHRSVSWYQQTPGQGLQFLFEYFSETQRNKGNFPGRFSGRQFSNSRSEMNVSTLELGDSALYLCASRPLGADQETQYFGPGTRLLVL.

V and J are TRBV4-2 and TRBJ2-4; tentative D call: TRBD2 (5 bases). Germline assignment: CDR1 LGHNA and CDR2 YNFKEQ. The germline V and J ends were trimmed by 3 bases and 1 base, with 10 bases remaining between them. The CDR3 totals 15 residues. The CDR3, as DNA: TGTGCCAGCAGCCATGACGGGGTGGCCAAAAACATTCAGTACTTC. Translating it yields CASSHDGVAKNIQYF.

This clone was counted between two and nine times. The rearrangement links TRBV5-5 to TRBJ1-2, with 8 nucleotides matching TRBD1. The J segment lost 4 bases and the V segment lost 4 bases, leaving 9 bases of the junction unmatched. Per the germline V gene, CDR1 is SGHKS and CDR2 is YYEKEE (reference sequence). This CDR3 contains 15 residues. CDR3 coding DNA: TGTGCCAGCAGCCCCCAGGGGGCGCCTGGCTATGGCTACACCTTC. It translates to CASSPQGAPGYGYTF.

J is TRBJ1-5 and V is TRBV13, with D possibly matching TRBD1 (5 bases). This CDR3 contains 12 residues. The germline gives CDR1 PRHDT, CDR2 FYEKMQ (reference sequence). V was shortened by 5 bases and J by 5 bases, with 7 bases between the two germline ends. CDR3 residues: CASSKGDQPQHF. The CDR3 DNA is TGTGCCAGCAGCAAAGGGGATCAGCCCCAGCATTTT.

This clone was counted only a few times. The chain employs TRBV16 and TRBJ1-1; D not resolved. Trimming removed 3 bases at V and 1 base at J, with 6 bases between. CDR1 and CDR2 (germline): KGHSY, FQNENV. The CDR3 spans 13 residues. The DNA for the CDR3 is TGTGCCAGCAGCCATAACAAGAACACTGAAGCTTTCTTT. It codes for CASSHNKNTEAFF.

This rearrangement joins TRBV9 to TRBJ1-2, with D uncertain. V lost 4 bases and J lost 0, with 25 bases in between. This CDR3 has 19 residues. CDR1 and CDR2 from the germline V gene are SGDLS and YYNGEE. This CDR3 is CASSSRAVLEGLANYGYTF. For the CDR3, the DNA is TGTGCCAGCAGCTCGAGAGCGGTTTTGGAAGGACTAGCTAACTATGGCTACACCTTC. The whole variable domain, remainder taken from reference TRBV9 and TRBJ1-2, is DSGVTQTPKHLITATGQRVTLRCSPRSGDLSVYWYQQSLDQGLQFLIQYYNGEERAKGNILERFSAQQFPDLHSELNLSSLELGDSALYFCASSSRAVLEGLANYGYTFGSGTRLTVV.

The gene calls are TRBV11-2 and TRBJ2-7, with D maybe TRBD2 (6 bases). V dropped 1 base and J dropped 9 bases, with 19 bases sitting between them. Germline V gives CDR1 SGHAT, CDR2 FQNNGV. The CDR3 length is 15 residues. The DNA of the CDR3 is TGTGCCAGCAGCTTAGGGACGAGCCCCTACGGGGGGCAGTACTTC. Translating gives CASSLGTSPYGGQYF.

The CDR3 region has the DNA TGTGCCAGCAGTTACTACGGGGAAGAGACCCAGTACTTC. This translates into CASSYYGEETQYF. The chain employs TRBV6-6 and TRBJ2-5, with a tentative D call TRBD2 (5 bases). V shed 1 base and J shed 3 bases, with 6 bases lying between them. This CDR3 is built from 13 residues. Germline assignment: CDR1 MNHNY and CDR2 SVGAGI (reference sequence).

The rearrangement joins TRBV4-1 to TRBJ1-4, with TRBD1 matching over 7 bases. Germline V gene lookup returns CDR1 MGHRA and CDR2 YSYEKL. The V segment lost 0 bases and the J segment 0 bases; nucleotides outside the gene matches: 10. The CDR3 consists of 19 residues. The CDR3 spells CASSQDRAGTGATNEKLFF. Here the CDR3 DNA reads TGCGCCAGCAGCCAAGATCGCGCGGGTACAGGGGCAACTAATGAAAAACTGTTTTTT.

The rearrangement joins TRBV2 to TRBJ2-5, with 10 nucleotides matching TRBD1. The V segment lost 5 bases and the J segment 5 bases; nucleotides outside the gene matches: 8. The CDR3 has 15 amino acids. Germline loops: CDR1 SNHLY, CDR2 FYNNEI. In nucleotides, the CDR3 is TGTGCCAGCAGTCTGGGACAGGGGATAGGGGAGACCCAGTACTTC. The encoded protein is CASSLGQGIGETQYF.

This CDR3 is CASRFGQGGTGELFF. CDR3 bases: TGTGCCAGCAGGTTCGGACAGGGCGGCACCGGGGAGCTGTTTTTT. V and J are TRBV7-9 and TRBJ2-2, with 8 bases matching TRBD1. The CDR3 spans 15 residues. Germline assignment: CDR1 SEHNR and CDR2 FQNEAQ (reference sequence). V gave up 6 bases and J gave up 4 bases; unmatched junction bases: 7.

This clone was observed once. The gene calls are TRBV28 and TRBJ2-3; 7 positions match TRBD1. CDR1 and CDR2 (germline): MDHEN, SYDVKM. Trimming took 5 bases from V and 5 from J; bases not matched to a gene: 10. This CDR3 region has 15 residues. CDR3 amino acids: CASSPQGVRGDTQYF. CDR3 DNA: TGTGCCAGCAGTCCCCAGGGGGTAAGAGGAGATACGCAGTATTTT.

The V and J genes are TRBV9 and TRBJ2-1; D is perhaps TRBD2 (5 bases). Trimming left V 0 bases short and J 8 bases short, with 12 bases between. The length of the CDR3 is 14 residues. Germline V lookup: CDR1 SGDLS, CDR2 YYNGEE. The CDR3 protein is CASSVEKLVHEQFF. CDR3 coding DNA: TGTGCCAGCAGCGTAGAAAAACTAGTACATGAGCAGTTCTTC. Full variable domain (missing parts from reference TRBV9 and TRBJ2-1): DSGVTQTPKHLITATGQRVTLRCSPRSGDLSVYWYQQSLDQGLQFLIQYYNGEERAKGNILERFSAQQFPDLHSELNLSSLELGDSALYFCASSVEKLVHEQFFGPGTRLTVL.

V is TRBV5-1 and J is TRBJ1-1; TRBD1 aligns across 9 bases. There are 15 residues in the CDR3. Germline-derived CDR1 and CDR2 are SGHRS and YFSETQ. V shed 4 bases, J shed 3 bases, and the junction held 7 bases outside the gene matches. CDR3: CASSRDRVGDTEAFF. The CDR3 nucleotides read TGCGCCAGCAGCCGGGACAGGGTGGGGGACACTGAAGCTTTCTTT.

The V gene is TRBV28, the J gene TRBJ2-2, with D unclear. CDR1 is MDHEN, CDR2 SYDVKM, per germline. Between the trimmed V and J ends, which lost 3 bases and 3 bases, there was a span of 5 bases. CDR3 length: 13 amino acids. The CDR3 DNA is TGTGCCAGCAGTTTCGACTACACCGGGGAGCTGTTTTTT. Protein product: CASSFDYTGELFF. The complete variable domain, with remaining parts taken from reference TRBV28 and TRBJ2-2, reads DVKVTQSSRYLVKRTGEKVFLECVQDMDHENMFWYRQDPGLGLRLIYFSYDVKMKEKGDIPEGYSVSREKKERFSLILESASTNQTSMYLCASSFDYTGELFFGEGSRLTVL.

This clone was counted between two and nine times. The J gene is TRBJ2-3, the V gene TRBV5-6; D perhaps matches TRBD1 (6 bases). The CDR3 has 12 amino acids. Trimming left V 3 bases short and J 4 bases short, with 6 bases between. The V gene's germline CDR1 is SGHDT and CDR2 YYEEEE. The chain's CDR3 is CASSSGADTQYF. DNA of the CDR3: TGTGCCAGCAGCTCAGGGGCAGATACGCAGTATTTT.